A single TCR beta chain is shown here with its context. Its antigen is not identified. Germline loops: CDR1 SNHLY, CDR2 FYNNEI. The CDR3 sequence is 14 residues long. The V and J ends lost 8 bases and 1 base, in that order; junction bases with no gene match: 4. The sample originates from a study of T-cell memory formation after mild COVID-19. 5'RACE with constant-segment primers built TCRalpha and TCRbeta cDNA libraries with UMIs. TCRdb fed the 5' RACE reads into MiXCR, producing one record per CDR3 protein. The sample comprises around 300,000 distinct CDR3 sequences, 15% to 20% of which are singletons, and more than 20% rests with the top ten. General observations from the study: For second-wave clones that peaked at day 37, SARS-CoV-2 specificity went unverified. CD4+ contracting clones were mainly CM and EM; CD8+ ones, EMRA. Some SARS-CoV-2-responding clones were already detected in memory before infection.

The chain is built from TRBV2 and TRBJ2-3; 9 nucleotides agree with TRBD2. The specimen was PBMCs or a T cell subset sorted from them (not recorded which). This sequence was found in a man younger than 35 who had mild COVID-19 (a few samples of this study predate the infection). Cell type and time point are not known. CDR3 amino acids: CASGLATRTDTQYF. CDR3 nucleotide sequence: TGTGCCAGCGGACTAGCGACCCGCACAGATACGCAGTATTTT.